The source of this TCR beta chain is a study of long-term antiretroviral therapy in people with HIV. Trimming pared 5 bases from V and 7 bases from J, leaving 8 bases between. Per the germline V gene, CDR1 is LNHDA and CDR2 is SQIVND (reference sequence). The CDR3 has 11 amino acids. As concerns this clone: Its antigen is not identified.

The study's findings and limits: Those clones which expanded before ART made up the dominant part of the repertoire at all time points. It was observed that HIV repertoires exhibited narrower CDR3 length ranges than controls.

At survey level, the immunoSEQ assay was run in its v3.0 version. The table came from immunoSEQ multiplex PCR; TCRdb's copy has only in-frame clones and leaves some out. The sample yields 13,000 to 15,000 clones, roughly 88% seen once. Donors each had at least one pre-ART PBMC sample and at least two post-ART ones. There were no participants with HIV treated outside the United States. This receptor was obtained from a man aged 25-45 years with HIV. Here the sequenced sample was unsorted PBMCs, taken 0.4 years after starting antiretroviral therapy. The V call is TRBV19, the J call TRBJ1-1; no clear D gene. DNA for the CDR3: TGTGCCAGTAGTCAGAGGGTTGAAGCTTTCTTT. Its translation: CASSQRVEAFF.